A selection of T cell receptor beta chains follows, all from one sample in a study of T cell responses to AZD1222 COVID-19 vaccine. Method: immunoSEQ multiplex PCR; TCRdb's copy keeps in-frame clones and lacks some. Here the sample spans about 130,000 clones, about 93% being singletons. The source material was peripheral blood, sampled on day 0 of AZD1222 vaccination. These receptors originate from an adult in good health. CDR3s include the opening cysteine and the closing phenylalanine or tryptophan. The D gene is left open where the match is weak. Size is stated for part of the rows, as once, few or many counts, or as a class when the clone is expanded.

>TRBJ1-4|TRBV4-1|.|TRBD1
TGCGCCAGCAGCCAATCAACAGGGGGCGGTGAAAAACTGTTTTTT
CASSQSTGGGEKLFF
>TRBJ2-7|TRBV7-8|.|.
TGTGCCAGCAGCTTAGATGGGTCCCACTCCTACGAGCAGTACTTC
CASSLDGSHSYEQYF
>TRBJ1-2|TRBV7-3|.|TRBD1
TGTGCCAGCAGCCTCGACAGGGGGAGGAATGGCTACACCTTC
CASSLDRGRNGYTF
>TRBJ2-1|TRBV9|once|.
TGTGCCAGCAGCGTAGGGGGTAGCGGCGACAATGAGCAGTTCTTC
CASSVGGSGDNEQFF
>TRBJ2-1|TRBV7-3|once|TRBD2
TGTGCCAGCAGCTCCCGGGTCACCGGGACTAGTGAGCAGTTCTTC
CASSSRVTGTSEQFF
>TRBJ1-1|TRBV5-1|few|.
TGCGCCAGCAGCTACCTGTCTGGCAACACTGAAGCTTTCTTT
CASSYLSGNTEAFF
>TRBJ2-5|TRBV12-3/TRBV12-4|.|.
TGTGCCAGCAGTTTGACCGGGGCCCAGTACTTC
CASSLTGAQYF
>TRBJ1-2|TRBV4-1|.|.
TGCGCCAGCAGCCAAGATCTCGTATCCGGCTACACCTTC
CASSQDLVSGYTF
>TRBJ2-5|TRBV7-8|.|TRBD2
TGTGCCAGCAGCCGAGATGCGGGAGCTACCCAAGAGACCCAGTACTTC
CASSRDAGATQETQYF
>TRBJ1-2|TRBV5-1|.|.
TGCGCCAGCAGCTTGGCGGTCAACTACTATGGCTACACCTTC
CASSLAVNYYGYTF
>TRBJ2-7|TRBV5-1|.|TRBD1
TGCGCCAGCAGCTTGGAACCACAGGGGACCTACGAGCAGTACTTC
CASSLEPQGTYEQYF
>TRBJ2-3|TRBV19|.|.
TGTGCCAGTAGTATATGGACGGGGGCAGGGGGTAGCCCAGATACGCAGTATTTT
CASSIWTGAGGSPDTQYF
>TRBJ2-2|TRBV6-4|.|TRBD2
TGTGCCAGCAGCTTACTAGCGGGAGGTGGCACCGGGGAGCTGTTTTTT
CASSLLAGGGTGELFF
>TRBJ2-1|TRBV18|.|TRBD1
TGTGCCAGCTCACAGCAGGGGGCGCATGAGCAGTTCTTC
CASSQQGAHEQFF
>TRBJ2-7|TRBV5-5|.|.
TGTGCCAGCAGCTTTGCTAGCGCCTACGAGCAGTACTTC
CASSFASAYEQYF
>TRBJ2-3|TRBV10-3|.|.
TGTGCCATCAGTGCAGCGGGCACAGATACGCAGTATTTT
CAISAAGTDTQYF